This T cell receptor beta chain was recorded in a study of siplizumab effects on memory and regulatory T cells. TCRdb keeps only in-frame clones here, not all; method: immunoSEQ multiplex PCR. The sample has around 61,000 clones; 95% to 98% are singletons. Per germline, CDR1 MNHEY and CDR2 SMNVEV (reference sequence). The CDR3 loop spans 13 amino acids. Trimming shortened V by 6 bases and J by 3 bases, and 12 bases separated the two germline ends. The chain has TRBV27 and TRBJ2-7, with D possibly matching TRBD2 (6 bases). Sequencing input: naive CD8+ T cells sorted from blood. The sequence was collected from a human donor in good health. The CDR3 DNA is TGTGCCAGCAGCATCCGGGGGTTCTACGAGCAGTACTTC. Protein product: CASSIRGFYEQYF.